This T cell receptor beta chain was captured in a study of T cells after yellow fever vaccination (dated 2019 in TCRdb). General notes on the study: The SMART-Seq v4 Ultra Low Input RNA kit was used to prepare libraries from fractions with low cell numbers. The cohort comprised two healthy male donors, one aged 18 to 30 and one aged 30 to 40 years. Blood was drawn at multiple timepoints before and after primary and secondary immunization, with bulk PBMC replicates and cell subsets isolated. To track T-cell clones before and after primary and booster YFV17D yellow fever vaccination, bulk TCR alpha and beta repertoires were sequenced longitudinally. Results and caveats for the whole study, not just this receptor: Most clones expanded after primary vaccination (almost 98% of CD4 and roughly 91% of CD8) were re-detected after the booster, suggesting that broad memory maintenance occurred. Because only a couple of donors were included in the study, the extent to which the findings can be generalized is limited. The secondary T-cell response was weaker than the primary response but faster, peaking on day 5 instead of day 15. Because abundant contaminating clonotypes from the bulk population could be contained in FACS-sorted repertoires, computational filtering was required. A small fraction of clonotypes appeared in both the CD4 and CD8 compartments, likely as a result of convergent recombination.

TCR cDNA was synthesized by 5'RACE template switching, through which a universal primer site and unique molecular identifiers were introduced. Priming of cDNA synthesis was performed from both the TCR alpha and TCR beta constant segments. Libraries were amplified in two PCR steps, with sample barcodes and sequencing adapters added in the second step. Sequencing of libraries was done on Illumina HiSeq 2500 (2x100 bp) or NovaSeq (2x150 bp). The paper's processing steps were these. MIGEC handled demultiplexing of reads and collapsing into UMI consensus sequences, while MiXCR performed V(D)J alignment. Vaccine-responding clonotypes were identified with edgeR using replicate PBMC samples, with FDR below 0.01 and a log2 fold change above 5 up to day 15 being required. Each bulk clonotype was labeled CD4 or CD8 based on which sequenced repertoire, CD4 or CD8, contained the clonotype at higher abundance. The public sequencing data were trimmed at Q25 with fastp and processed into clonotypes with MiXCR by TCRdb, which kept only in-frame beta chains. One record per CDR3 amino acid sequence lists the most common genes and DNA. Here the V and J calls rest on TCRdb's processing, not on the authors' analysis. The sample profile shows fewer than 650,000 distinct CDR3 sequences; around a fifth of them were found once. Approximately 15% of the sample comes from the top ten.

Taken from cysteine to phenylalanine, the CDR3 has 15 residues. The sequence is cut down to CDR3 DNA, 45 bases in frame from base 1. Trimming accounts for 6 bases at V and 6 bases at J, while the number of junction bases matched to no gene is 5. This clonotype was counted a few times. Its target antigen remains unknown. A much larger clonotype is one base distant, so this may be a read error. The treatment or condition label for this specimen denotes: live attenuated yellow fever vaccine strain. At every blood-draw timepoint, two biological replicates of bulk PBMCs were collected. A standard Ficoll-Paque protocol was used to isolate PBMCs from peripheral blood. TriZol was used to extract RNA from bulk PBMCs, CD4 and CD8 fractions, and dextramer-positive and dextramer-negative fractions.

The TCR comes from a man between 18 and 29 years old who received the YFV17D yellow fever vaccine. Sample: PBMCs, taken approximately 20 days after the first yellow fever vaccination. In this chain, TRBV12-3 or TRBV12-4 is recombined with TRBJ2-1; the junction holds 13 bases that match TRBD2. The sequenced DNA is TGTGCCAGCAGCCAGACTAGCGGGGGGTTCAATGAGCAGTTCTTC. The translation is CASSQTSGGFNEQFF.